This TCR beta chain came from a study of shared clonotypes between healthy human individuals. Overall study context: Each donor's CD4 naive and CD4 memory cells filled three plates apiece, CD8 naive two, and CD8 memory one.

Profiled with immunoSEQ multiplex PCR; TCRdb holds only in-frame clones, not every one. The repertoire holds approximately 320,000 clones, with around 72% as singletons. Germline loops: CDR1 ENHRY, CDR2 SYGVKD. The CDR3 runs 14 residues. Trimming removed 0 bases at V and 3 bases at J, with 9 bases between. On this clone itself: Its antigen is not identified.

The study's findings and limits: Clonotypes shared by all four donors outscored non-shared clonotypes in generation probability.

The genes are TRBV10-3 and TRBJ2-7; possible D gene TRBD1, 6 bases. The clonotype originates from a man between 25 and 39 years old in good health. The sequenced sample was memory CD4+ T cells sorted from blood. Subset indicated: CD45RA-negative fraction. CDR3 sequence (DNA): TGTGCCATCAGTGAGTCGGGCAGGGGCTACGAGCAGTACTTC. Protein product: CAISESGRGYEQYF.